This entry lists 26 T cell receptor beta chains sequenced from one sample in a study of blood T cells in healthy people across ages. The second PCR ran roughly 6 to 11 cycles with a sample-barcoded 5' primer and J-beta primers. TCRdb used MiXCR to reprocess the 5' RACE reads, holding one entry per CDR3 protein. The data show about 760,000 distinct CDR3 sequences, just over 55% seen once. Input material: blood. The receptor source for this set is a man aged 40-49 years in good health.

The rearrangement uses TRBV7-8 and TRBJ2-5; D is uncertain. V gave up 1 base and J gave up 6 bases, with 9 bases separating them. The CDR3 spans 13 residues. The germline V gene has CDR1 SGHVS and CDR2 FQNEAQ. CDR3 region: CASSLGPGKTQYF. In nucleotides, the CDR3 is TGTGCCAGCAGCTTAGGTCCCGGAAAGACCCAGTACTTC.

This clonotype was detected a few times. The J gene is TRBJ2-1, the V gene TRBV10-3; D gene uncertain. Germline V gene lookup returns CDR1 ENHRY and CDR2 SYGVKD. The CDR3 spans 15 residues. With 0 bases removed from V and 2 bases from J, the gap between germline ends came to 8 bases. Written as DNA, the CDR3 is TGTGCCATCAGTGAGTCTGGGGATGCCTACAATGAGCAGTTCTTC. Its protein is CAISESGDAYNEQFF.

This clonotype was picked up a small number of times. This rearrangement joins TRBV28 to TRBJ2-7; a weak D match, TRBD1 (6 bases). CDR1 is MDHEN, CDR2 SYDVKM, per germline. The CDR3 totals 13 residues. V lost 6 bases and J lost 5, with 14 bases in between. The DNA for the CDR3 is TGTGCCAGCAGCCTACAGGGCGGTAACGAGCAGTACTTC. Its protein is CASSLQGGNEQYF.

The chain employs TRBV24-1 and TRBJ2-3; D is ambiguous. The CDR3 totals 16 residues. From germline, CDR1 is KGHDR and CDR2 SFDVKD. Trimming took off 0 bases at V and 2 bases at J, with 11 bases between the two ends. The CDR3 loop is CATSDLHGGNTDTQYF. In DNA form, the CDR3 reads TGTGCCACCAGTGATTTGCATGGCGGAAACACAGATACGCAGTATTTT.

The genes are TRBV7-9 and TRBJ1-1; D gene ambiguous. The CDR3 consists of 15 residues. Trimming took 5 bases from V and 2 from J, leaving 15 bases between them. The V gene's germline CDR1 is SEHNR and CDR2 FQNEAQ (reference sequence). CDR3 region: CASSAMGGPNTEAFF. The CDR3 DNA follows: TGTGCCAGCAGCGCTATGGGAGGTCCTAACACTGAAGCTTTCTTT. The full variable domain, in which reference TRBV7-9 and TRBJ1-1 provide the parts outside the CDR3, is DTGVSQNPRHKITKRGQNVTFRCDPISEHNRLYWYRQTLGQGPEFLTYFQNEAQLEKSRLLSDRFSAERPKGSFSTLEIQRTEQGDSAMYLCASSAMGGPNTEAFFGQGTRLTVV.

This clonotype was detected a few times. CDR3 sequence (DNA): TGTGCCAGCAAGGGACTAGCGGGAGGGCGCAGCTCCTACGAGCAGTACTTC. Translation gives CASKGLAGGRSSYEQYF. The chain has TRBV6-1 and TRBJ2-7; TRBD2 aligns across 16 bases. The germline V gene encodes CDR1 MNHNS and CDR2 SASEGT. Trimming cost V 7 bases and J 0 bases; bases outside gene matches: 6. This CDR3 has 17 amino acids.

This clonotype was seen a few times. The CDR3 here is CASSEDRSRSEQYF. The CDR3 region has the DNA TGCGCCAGCAGCGAGGACAGGTCTAGGTCCGAGCAGTACTTC. This rearrangement joins TRBV5-1 to TRBJ2-7; 7 nucleotides align to TRBD1. The CDR3 has 14 residues. Unmatched junction bases numbered 10, after V lost 4 bases and J lost 6 bases. Germline assignment: CDR1 SGHRS and CDR2 YFSETQ.

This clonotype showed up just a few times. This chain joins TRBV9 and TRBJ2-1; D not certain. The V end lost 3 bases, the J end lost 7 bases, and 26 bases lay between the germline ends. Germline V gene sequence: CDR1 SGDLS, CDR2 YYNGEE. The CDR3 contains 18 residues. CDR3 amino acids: CASSAPGGSGPSRNEQFF. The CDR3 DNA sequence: TGTGCCAGCAGCGCCCCGGGTGGATCGGGCCCCTCTCGTAATGAGCAGTTCTTC.

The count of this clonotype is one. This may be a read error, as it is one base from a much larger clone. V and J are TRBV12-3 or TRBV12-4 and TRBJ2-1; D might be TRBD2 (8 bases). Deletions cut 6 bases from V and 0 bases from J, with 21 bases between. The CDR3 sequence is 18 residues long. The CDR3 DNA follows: TGTGCCAGCAGACGGACTAGCAGGGGGGTGAGCTCCTACAATGAGCAGTTCTTC. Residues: CASRRTSRGVSSYNEQFF.

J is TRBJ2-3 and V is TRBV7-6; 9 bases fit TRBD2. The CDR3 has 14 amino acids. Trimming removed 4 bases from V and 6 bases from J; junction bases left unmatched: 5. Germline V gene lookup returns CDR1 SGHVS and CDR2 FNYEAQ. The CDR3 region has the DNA TGTGCCAGCAGCTCAATAGCGGGAGTGGATACGCAGTATTTT. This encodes CASSSIAGVDTQYF. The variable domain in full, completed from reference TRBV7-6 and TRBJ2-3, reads GAGVSQSPRYKVTKRGQDVALRCDPISGHVSLYWYRQALGQGPEFLTYFNYEAQQDKSGLPNDRFSAERPEGSISTLTIQRTEQRDSAMYRCASSSIAGVDTQYFGPGTRLTVL.

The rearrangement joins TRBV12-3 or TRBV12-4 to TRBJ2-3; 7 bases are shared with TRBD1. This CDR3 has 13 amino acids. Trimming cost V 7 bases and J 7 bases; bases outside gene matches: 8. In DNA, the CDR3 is TGTGCCAGCATAGGCGAGGGGGCTAATACGCAGTATTTT. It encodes CASIGEGANTQYF.

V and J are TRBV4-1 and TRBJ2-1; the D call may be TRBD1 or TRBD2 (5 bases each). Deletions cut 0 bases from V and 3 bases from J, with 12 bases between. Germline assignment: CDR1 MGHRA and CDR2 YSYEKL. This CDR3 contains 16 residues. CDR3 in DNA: TGCGCCAGCAGCCAAGACGCGACGGGGCGCTACAATGAGCAGTTCTTC. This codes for CASSQDATGRYNEQFF.

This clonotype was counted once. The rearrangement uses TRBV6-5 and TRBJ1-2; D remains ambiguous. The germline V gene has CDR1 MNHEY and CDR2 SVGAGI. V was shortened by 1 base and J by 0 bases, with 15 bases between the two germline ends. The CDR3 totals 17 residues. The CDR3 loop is CASSYWGRRGANYGYTF. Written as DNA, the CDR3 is TGTGCCAGCAGTTACTGGGGTCGCCGGGGAGCTAACTATGGCTACACCTTC.

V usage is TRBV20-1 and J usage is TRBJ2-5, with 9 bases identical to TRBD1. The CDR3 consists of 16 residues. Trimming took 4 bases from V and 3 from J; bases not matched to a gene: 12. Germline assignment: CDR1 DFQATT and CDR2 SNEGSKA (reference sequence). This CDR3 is CSATTPADRGEETQYF. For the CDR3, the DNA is TGCAGTGCTACAACCCCGGCCGACAGGGGGGAAGAGACCCAGTACTTC.

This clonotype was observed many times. As DNA, the CDR3 is TGTGCCAGCAGTGACGGCCCAGAGGCCGATAACATTCAGTACTTC. Its translation: CASSDGPEADNIQYF. The chain employs TRBV6-4 and TRBJ2-4; D call uncertain. Trimming left V 2 bases short and J 7 bases short, with 15 bases between. CDR3 length: 15 residues. Germline-derived CDR1 and CDR2 are MRHNA and SNTAGT.

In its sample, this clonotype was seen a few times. In DNA, the CDR3 is TGTGCCAGCAGCTTAGAGGGCCAAGAGACCCAGTACTTC. This encodes CASSLEGQETQYF. The chain joins TRBV7-3 to TRBJ2-5, with TRBD2 as a possible D gene (5 bases). Trimming left V 2 bases short and J 1 base short, with 5 bases between. This CDR3 region has 13 residues. The germline V gene has CDR1 SGHTA and CDR2 FQGTGA.

The CDR3 DNA reads as TGCGCCAGCAGCCAAACCTTAATAGGACGCACTGAAGCTTTCTTT. It translates to CASSQTLIGRTEAFF. The gene calls are TRBV4-1 and TRBJ1-1; D gene ambiguous. Trimming left V 2 bases short and J 4 bases short, with 14 bases between. This CDR3 region has 15 residues. Germline values: CDR1 MGHRA, CDR2 YSYEKL.

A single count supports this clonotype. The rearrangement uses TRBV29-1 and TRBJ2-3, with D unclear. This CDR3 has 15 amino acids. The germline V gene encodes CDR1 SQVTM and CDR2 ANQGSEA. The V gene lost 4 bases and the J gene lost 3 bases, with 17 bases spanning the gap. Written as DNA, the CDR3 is TGCAGCGTTGTTCTCCTCATTAAACCAACAGATACGCAGTATTTT. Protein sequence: CSVVLLIKPTDTQYF.

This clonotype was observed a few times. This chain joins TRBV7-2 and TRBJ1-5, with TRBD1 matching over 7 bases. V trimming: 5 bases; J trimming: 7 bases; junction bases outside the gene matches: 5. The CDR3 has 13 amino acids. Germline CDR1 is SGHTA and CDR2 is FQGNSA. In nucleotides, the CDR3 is TGTGCCAGCAGCCAGGACAGGCAACAGCCCCAGCATTTT. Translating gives CASSQDRQQPQHF.

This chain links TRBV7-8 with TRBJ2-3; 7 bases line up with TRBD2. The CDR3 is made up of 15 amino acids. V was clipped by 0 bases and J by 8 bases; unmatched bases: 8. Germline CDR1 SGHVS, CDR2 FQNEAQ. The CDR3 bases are TGTGCCAGCAGCTTAGCGGGCCTAGCGGATGTTACGCAGTATTTT. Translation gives CASSLAGLADVTQYF.

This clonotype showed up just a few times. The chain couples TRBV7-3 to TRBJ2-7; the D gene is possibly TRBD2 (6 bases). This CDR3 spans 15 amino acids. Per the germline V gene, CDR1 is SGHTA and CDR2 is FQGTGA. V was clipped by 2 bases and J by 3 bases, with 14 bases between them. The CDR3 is CASSLVGGYYYEQYF. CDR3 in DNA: TGTGCCAGCAGCTTAGTCGGGGGATATTACTACGAGCAGTACTTC.

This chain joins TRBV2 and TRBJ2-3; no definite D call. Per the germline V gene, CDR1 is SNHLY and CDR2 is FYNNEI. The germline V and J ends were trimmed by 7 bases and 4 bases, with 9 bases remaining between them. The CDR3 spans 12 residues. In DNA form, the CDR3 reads TGTGCCAGCAAGGGTAACCCAGATACGCAGTATTTT. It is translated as CASKGNPDTQYF.

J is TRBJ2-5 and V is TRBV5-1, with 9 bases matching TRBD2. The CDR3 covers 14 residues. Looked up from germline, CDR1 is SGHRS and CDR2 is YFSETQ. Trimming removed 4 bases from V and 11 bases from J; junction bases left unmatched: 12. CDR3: CASSNSGLAGEQYF. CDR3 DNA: TGCGCCAGCAGCAACTCGGGACTAGCTGGGGAGCAGTACTTC.

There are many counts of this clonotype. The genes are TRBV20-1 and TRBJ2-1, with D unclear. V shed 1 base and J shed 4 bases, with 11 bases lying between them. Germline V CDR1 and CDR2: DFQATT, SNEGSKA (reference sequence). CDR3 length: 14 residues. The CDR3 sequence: CSARAPNFYNEQFF. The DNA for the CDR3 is TGCAGTGCTAGAGCTCCCAACTTTTACAATGAGCAGTTCTTC.

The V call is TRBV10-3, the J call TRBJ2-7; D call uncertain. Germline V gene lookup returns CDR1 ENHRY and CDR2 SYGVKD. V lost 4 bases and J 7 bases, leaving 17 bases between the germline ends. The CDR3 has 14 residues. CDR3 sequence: CAISVKQTPAEQYF. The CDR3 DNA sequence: TGTGCCATCAGTGTTAAGCAAACCCCGGCTGAGCAGTACTTC.

In nucleotides, the CDR3 is TGTGCCAGCAGCTTTAGCGGGACAGGGGGCACTGAAGCTTTCTTT. Encoded protein: CASSFSGTGGTEAFF. The chain joins TRBV5-5 to TRBJ1-1; TRBD1 matches 11 bases. Germline V gene data show CDR1 as SGHKS and CDR2 as YYEKEE (reference sequence). V trimming: 2 bases; J trimming: 4 bases; junction bases outside the gene matches: 4. This CDR3 contains 15 residues.